This T cell receptor beta chain was sequenced in a study of identical twins. Notes on the study in general: Weaker excess twin sharing was seen among beta out-of-frame sequences.

For this clonotype: What it binds is not known.

TCRdb redid the calling of the 5' RACE reads with MiXCR, one entry per CDR3 protein. The table shows about 690,000 distinct CDR3 sequences, with around 20% occurring only once. There are 15 residues in the CDR3. In germline, CDR1 is DFQATT, CDR2 SNEGSKA (reference sequence). V gave up 4 bases and J gave up 1 base, with 15 bases separating them. The sample was also linked to a second study, of T cells expressing NK-cell markers. That work states: Among a few donors, these clonotypes also ranked first in the CD3+CD56-NKG2C+ fraction.

The rearrangement joins TRBV20-1 to TRBJ2-3; D is perhaps TRBD1 or TRBD2 (6 bases each). Sequenced: PBMCs. This receptor was identified in a woman aged 18 to 35 in good health. The DNA of the CDR3 is TGCAGTGCTAAGGCCTTTAGGGGGGGCACAGATACGCAGTATTTT. Translating it yields CSAKAFRGGTDTQYF.